Sequencing of this T cell receptor beta chain was carried out in a study of blood T cell repertoires in COVID-19. Profiling relied on immunoSEQ multiplex PCR, and the TCRdb table lists in-frame clones only, not all of them. Here the sample spans hundreds of thousands of clones, approximately 90% being singletons. The CDR3 runs to 16 residues. In germline, CDR1 is SGHRS, CDR2 YFSETQ. V gave up 2 bases and J gave up 6 bases; unmatched junction bases: 6. This chain connects TRBV5-1 to TRBJ2-3; 13 nucleotides agree with TRBD2. Sequenced input: peripheral blood. This sequence originates from a man between 18 and 29 years old with active or convalescent COVID-19. The CDR3 loop reads CASSFGTSGNSDTQYF. The CDR3 coding sequence is TGCGCCAGCAGCTTCGGGACTAGCGGGAATTCGGATACGCAGTATTTT.